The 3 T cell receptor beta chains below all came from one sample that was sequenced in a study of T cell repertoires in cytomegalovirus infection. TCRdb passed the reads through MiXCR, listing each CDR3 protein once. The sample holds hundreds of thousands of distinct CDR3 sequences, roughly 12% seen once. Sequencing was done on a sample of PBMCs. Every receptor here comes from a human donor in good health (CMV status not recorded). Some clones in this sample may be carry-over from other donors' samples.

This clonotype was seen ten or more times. CDR3 amino acids: CASKGGTTPYEQYF. CDR3 nucleotides: TGTGCCAGCAAGGGGGGCACGACCCCCTACGAGCAGTACTTC. The rearrangement uses TRBV7-8 and TRBJ2-7; D is possibly TRBD1 or TRBD2 (6 bases each). The V gene's germline CDR1 is SGHVS and CDR2 FQNEAQ. The CDR3 contains 14 residues. V lost 7 bases, J lost 2 bases, and 15 bases lay in between.

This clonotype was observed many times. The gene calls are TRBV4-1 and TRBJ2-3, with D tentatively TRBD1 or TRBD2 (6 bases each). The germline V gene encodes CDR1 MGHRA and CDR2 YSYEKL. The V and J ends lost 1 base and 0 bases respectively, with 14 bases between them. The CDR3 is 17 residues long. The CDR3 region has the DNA TGCGCCAGCAGCCAAGGCCGGGGGCTCGATAGCACAGATACGCAGTATTTT. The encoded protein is CASSQGRGLDSTDTQYF.

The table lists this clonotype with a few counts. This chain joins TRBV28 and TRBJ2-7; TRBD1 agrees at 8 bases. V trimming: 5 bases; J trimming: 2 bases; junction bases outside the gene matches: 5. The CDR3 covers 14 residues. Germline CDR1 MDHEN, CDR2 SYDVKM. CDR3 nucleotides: TGTGCCAGCAGTGGTCGGACAGGGACCTACGAGCAGTACTTC. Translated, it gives CASSGRTGTYEQYF.